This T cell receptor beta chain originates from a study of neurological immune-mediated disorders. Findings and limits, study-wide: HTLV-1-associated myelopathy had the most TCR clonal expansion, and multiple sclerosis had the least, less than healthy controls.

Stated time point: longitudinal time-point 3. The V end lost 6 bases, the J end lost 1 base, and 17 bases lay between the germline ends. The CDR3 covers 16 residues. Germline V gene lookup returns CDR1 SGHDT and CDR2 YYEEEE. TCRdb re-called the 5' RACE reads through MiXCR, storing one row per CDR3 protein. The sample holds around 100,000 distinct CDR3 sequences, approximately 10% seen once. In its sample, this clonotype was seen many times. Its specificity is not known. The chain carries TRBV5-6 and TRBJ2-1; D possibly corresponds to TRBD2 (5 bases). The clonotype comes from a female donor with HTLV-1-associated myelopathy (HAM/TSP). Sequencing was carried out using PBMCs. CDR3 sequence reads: CASNKNGIASYNEQFF. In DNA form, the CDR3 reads TGTGCCAGCAACAAAAACGGAATAGCGTCCTACAATGAGCAGTTCTTC.